This T cell receptor beta chain was identified in a study of T cell responses to AZD1222 COVID-19 vaccine. The protocol was immunoSEQ multiplex PCR, while the TCRdb copy is restricted to in-frame clones and leaves out a portion. The repertoire holds over 150,000 clones, with about nine tenths as singletons. This CDR3 region has 15 residues. V shed 5 bases and J shed 3 bases, with 11 bases lying between them. CDR1 SGHTA and CDR2 FQGTGA come from the germline V gene. The clonotype comes from an adult in good health. J is TRBJ2-6 and V is TRBV7-3; D is possibly TRBD1 (5 bases). The sample in question was peripheral blood, obtained on day 0 of MenACWY control vaccination. In DNA form, the CDR3 reads TGTGCCAGCAGCGCCAGGGTGGGTGGGGCCAACGTCCTGACTTTC. This translates into CASSARVGGANVLTF.